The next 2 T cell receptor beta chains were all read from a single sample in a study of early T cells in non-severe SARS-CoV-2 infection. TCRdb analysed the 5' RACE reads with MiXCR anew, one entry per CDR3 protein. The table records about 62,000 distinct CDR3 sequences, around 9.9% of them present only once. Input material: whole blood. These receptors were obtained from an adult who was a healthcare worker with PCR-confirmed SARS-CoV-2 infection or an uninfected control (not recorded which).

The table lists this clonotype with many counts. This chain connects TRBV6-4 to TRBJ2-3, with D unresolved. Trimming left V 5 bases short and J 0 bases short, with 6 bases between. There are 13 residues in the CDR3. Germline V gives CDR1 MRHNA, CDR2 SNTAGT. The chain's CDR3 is CASSKESTDTQYF. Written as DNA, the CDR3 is TGTGCCAGCAGTAAAGAAAGCACAGATACGCAGTATTTT.

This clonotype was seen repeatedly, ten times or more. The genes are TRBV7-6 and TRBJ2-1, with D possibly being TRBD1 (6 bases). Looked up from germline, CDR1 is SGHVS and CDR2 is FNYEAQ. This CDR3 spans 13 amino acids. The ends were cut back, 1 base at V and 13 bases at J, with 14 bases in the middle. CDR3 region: CASSLGPGANQFF. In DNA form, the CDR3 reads TGTGCCAGCAGCTTAGGCCCAGGGGCTAACCAGTTCTTC. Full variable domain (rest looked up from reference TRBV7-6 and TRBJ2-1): GAGVSQSPRYKVTKRGQDVALRCDPISGHVSLYWYRQALGQGPEFLTYFNYEAQQDKSGLPNDRFSAERPEGSISTLTIQRTEQRDSAMYRCASSLGPGANQFFGPGTRLTVL.